One and the same sample provided the 20 T cell receptor beta chains below, sequenced in a study of regulatory T cells in long-lasting Graves disease. Both iRepertoire HTBI primers and Arm-PCR of CDR3 regions were used to build the TCR beta libraries. One entry per CDR3 protein, called by TCRdb with MiXCR from the multiplex PCR reads. The table shows fewer than 450,000 distinct CDR3 sequences, with approximately 15% occurring only once. As for time point: newly diagnosed GD, antithyroid drugs for less than 3 months. With RNA extracted from PBMCs as input, the TCR library was made. This sample also appeared in a second study, on T cells in Graves' hyperthyroidism and ophthalmopathy.

Sequencing was performed on peripheral blood mononuclear cells (PBMCs), taken at new diagnosis, from a patient treated with antithyroid drugs. These receptors were collected from a woman in her forties with Graves disease.

A few counts support this clonotype. The V gene is TRBV6-8, the J gene TRBJ1-5; no definite D call. This CDR3 comprises 12 residues. Germline V gene lookup returns CDR1 MNHGY and CDR2 SAAAGT. Trimming took 7 bases from V and 2 from J, leaving 6 bases between them. The CDR3 reads CASTSCNQPQHF. CDR3 bases: TGTGCCAGCACTTCTTGCAATCAGCCCCAGCATTTT.

The V gene is TRBV4-3, the J gene TRBJ2-1; 8 positions match TRBD2. The length of the CDR3 is 17 residues. The ends lost 0 bases at V and 8 bases at J; junction bases unmatched: 12. Per germline, CDR1 LGHNA and CDR2 YSLEER. Here the CDR3 reads CASSQEGRAGVSDEQFF. The CDR3 bases are TGCGCCAGCAGCCAAGAGGGGCGAGCGGGAGTGTCGGATGAGCAGTTCTTC.

This clonotype was observed at least ten times. The DNA for the CDR3 is TGCGCCAGCTCTGGACAGGGGGGTAGAGAGACCCAGTACTTC. Its protein is CASSGQGGRETQYF. The chain is built from TRBV10-2 and TRBJ2-5, with 10 bases aligning to TRBD1. Losses at the gene ends were 8 bases for V and 4 bases for J; bases not matched to a gene: 7. The CDR3 is 14 residues long. Germline V gene data show CDR1 as WSHSY and CDR2 as SAAADI.

The genes are TRBV28 and TRBJ1-2; no clear D. Between the trimmed V and J ends, which lost 5 bases and 8 bases, there was a span of 15 bases. The CDR3 contains 13 residues. Germline V gene sequence: CDR1 MDHEN, CDR2 SYDVKM. The DNA of the CDR3 is TGTGCCAGCAGTCCGCGTCTACGCGAGGGCTACACCTTC. Its translation is CASSPRLREGYTF.

This clonotype was seen repeatedly, ten times or more. The chain carries TRBV2 and TRBJ2-4; 11 nucleotides agree with TRBD2. Per germline, CDR1 SNHLY and CDR2 FYNNEI. The CDR3 covers 20 residues. With 5 bases clipped from V and 0 bases from J, the junction kept 15 bases outside the gene matches. CDR3 in amino acids: CASSIGLAGGPVLAKNIQYF. Written as DNA, the CDR3 is TGTGCCAGCAGTATAGGATTAGCGGGAGGGCCTGTGTTAGCCAAAAACATTCAGTACTTC.

This clonotype was detected many times. This chain uses TRBV20-1 with TRBJ1-6; the D gene is possibly TRBD1 (6 bases). Per germline, CDR1 DFQATT and CDR2 SNEGSKA (reference sequence). This CDR3 has 14 residues. Trimming removed 0 bases at V and 5 bases at J, with 8 bases between. The CDR3 here is CSAREQGNNSPLHF. The CDR3 DNA follows: TGCAGTGCTAGAGAGCAGGGGAATAATTCACCCCTCCACTTT.

The chain uses TRBV6-1 and TRBJ2-3; D unclear. V was trimmed by 1 base and J by 6 bases, leaving 20 bases between them. The CDR3 is made up of 17 amino acids. Germline lookup yields CDR1 MNHNS and CDR2 SASEGT. The CDR3 DNA reads TGTGCCAGCAGTGAAGTTCCCCCCAACCACTCAGGTGATACGCAGTATTTT. Translating gives CASSEVPPNHSGDTQYF.

This clonotype came up many times. The chain combines TRBV28 with TRBJ1-1; 7 bases map to TRBD1. V gave up 4 bases and J gave up 5 bases; unmatched junction bases: 7. There are 14 residues in the CDR3. CDR1 and CDR2 from the germline V gene are MDHEN and SYDVKM. The CDR3 DNA sequence: TGTGCCAGCAGTTCATTGACAGGGTTAACTGAAGCTTTCTTT. Amino acid sequence: CASSSLTGLTEAFF.

This clonotype was seen ten or more times. V usage is TRBV7-3 and J usage is TRBJ2-6; TRBD1 matches 9 bases. The CDR3 spans 20 residues. The ends lost 2 bases at V and 1 base at J; junction bases unmatched: 12. Looked up from germline, CDR1 is SGHTA and CDR2 is FQGTGA. In nucleotides, the CDR3 is TGTGCCAGCAGCTTACTCCCTCGGGACAGGGATGGGTCTGGGGCCAACGTCCTGACTTTC. It translates to CASSLLPRDRDGSGANVLTF.

This clonotype has ten or more counts. This chain links TRBV24-1 with TRBJ2-2; 9 bases are shared with TRBD2. After removal of 6 bases from V and 5 bases from J, the junction contained 3 bases not matched to a gene. Germline V gene lookup returns CDR1 KGHDR and CDR2 SFDVKD. The CDR3 runs to 14 residues. CDR3 loop: CATSLAGRTGELFF. The CDR3 DNA is TGTGCCACCAGTCTAGCGGGACGGACCGGGGAGCTGTTTTTT.

CDR3 DNA: TGCAGCGTCATAGCGGGAGGGGGCAATGAGCAGTTCTTC. It yields the protein CSVIAGGGNEQFF. V gene TRBV29-1 combines with J gene TRBJ2-1; 11 nucleotides align to TRBD2. The germline CDR1 and CDR2 sequences are SQVTM and ANQGSEA. CDR3 length: 13 amino acids. V was pared by 6 bases and J by 6 bases, with 4 bases of the junction left unmatched.

This clonotype was seen at least ten times. The chain uses TRBV15 and TRBJ1-1, with D uncertain. The CDR3 is 13 amino acids. The V gene's germline CDR1 is LNHNV and CDR2 YYDKDF (reference sequence). V shed 1 base and J shed 5 bases, with 8 bases lying between them. CDR3 DNA sequence: TGTGCCACCAGCAGAGTGCCGGGGACTGAAGCTTTCTTT. Amino acids: CATSRVPGTEAFF.

This chain uses TRBV5-1 with TRBJ2-7; 9 bases are shared with TRBD1. The germline V gene has CDR1 SGHRS and CDR2 YFSETQ. Trimming at V came to 0 bases and at J to 0 bases, leaving 4 bases not matched to a gene. The length of the CDR3 is 16 residues. The CDR3: CASSLGQGVPSYEQYF. Written as DNA, the CDR3 is TGCGCCAGCAGCTTGGGACAGGGGGTTCCCTCCTACGAGCAGTACTTC.

A remark on this clonotype: Since a much larger clone is just one base distant, this may be a read error. V usage is TRBV6-5 and J usage is TRBJ2-5; D ambiguous. Germline CDR1 is MNHEY and CDR2 is SVGAGI. The CDR3 length is 14 residues. The CDR3 region is CASSYSAYQETHYF. The CDR3 bases are TGTGCCAGCAGTTACTCAGCCTACCAAGAGACCCATTACTTC.

This clonotype has just a few counts. This chain links TRBV6-1 with TRBJ2-1; 10 nucleotides align to TRBD1. Germline V lookup: CDR1 MNHNS, CDR2 SASEGT. The CDR3 length is 16 residues. With 5 bases clipped from V and 8 bases from J, the junction kept 12 bases outside the gene matches. In DNA form, the CDR3 reads TGTGCCAGCAGTCCTCTGACAGGGGGCGGAACCGATGAGCAGTTCTTC. Its translation is CASSPLTGGGTDEQFF.

This clonotype was counted only a few times. CDR3 nucleotides: TGTGCCAGCACCATGACAGGGACTGGGGCCAACGTCCTGACTTTC. Its translation: CASTMTGTGANVLTF. The V and J genes are TRBV28 and TRBJ2-6; 7 bases fit TRBD1. V lost 7 bases to trimming and J lost 2 bases; unmatched junction nucleotides: 5. Germline CDR1 MDHEN, CDR2 SYDVKM. CDR3 size: 15 residues. The full variable domain, with the rest looked up from reference TRBV28 and TRBJ2-6, is DVKVTQSSRYLVKRTGEKVFLECVQDMDHENMFWYRQDPGLGLRLIYFSYDVKMKEKGDIPEGYSVSREKKERFSLILESASTNQTSMYLCASTMTGTGANVLTFGAGSRLTVL.

This clonotype was seen a handful of times. Its ends do not fully match the called genes, so a read error is possible. The rearrangement uses TRBV6-1 and TRBJ1-5; tentatively, D is TRBD1 (5 bases). Germline assignment: CDR1 MNHNS and CDR2 SASEGT. CDR3 length equals 15 residues. The DNA of the CDR3 is TGTGCCAGCAGTGAACCGGGATGGGGCAACCAGCCCCAGCATTTT. Translated: CASSEPGWGNQPQHF.

V usage is TRBV5-4 and J usage is TRBJ2-1; D remains unclear. The V and J ends lost 4 bases and 5 bases respectively, with 4 bases between them. This CDR3 contains 11 residues. Germline V gene sequence: CDR1 SGHNT, CDR2 YYREEE (reference sequence). DNA of the CDR3: TGTGCCAGCAGCGCTAACAATGAGCAGTTCTTC. Amino acid sequence: CASSANNEQFF.

As for this clonotype: A read error may explain this, as a much larger clone is one base away. The J gene is TRBJ2-1, the V gene TRBV13; 9 nucleotides align to TRBD1. This CDR3 has 12 amino acids. The V gene's germline CDR1 is PRHDT and CDR2 FYEKMQ (reference sequence). The V and J ends lost 5 bases and 12 bases, in that order; junction bases with no gene match: 5. The CDR3 protein is CASSLGTGRQFF. Here the CDR3 DNA reads TGTGCCAGCAGCCTCGGGACAGGGAGGCAGTTCTTC.

This clonotype occurred a few times. The chain is built from TRBV18 and TRBJ2-7; D call uncertain. Trimming removed 3 bases from V and 3 bases from J, with 18 bases in between. From germline, CDR1 is KGHSH and CDR2 LQKENI. The CDR3 covers 16 residues. The CDR3 loop is CASSPVDGKKRYEQYF. CDR3 coding DNA: TGTGCCAGCTCACCGGTCGACGGAAAAAAACGCTACGAGCAGTACTTC. Complete variable domain (other parts from reference TRBV18 and TRBJ2-7): NAGVMQNPRHLVRRRGQEARLRCSPMKGHSHVYWYRQLPEEGLKFMVYLQKENIIDESGMPKERFSAEFPKEGPSILRIQQVVRGDSAAYFCASSPVDGKKRYEQYFGPGTRLTVT.